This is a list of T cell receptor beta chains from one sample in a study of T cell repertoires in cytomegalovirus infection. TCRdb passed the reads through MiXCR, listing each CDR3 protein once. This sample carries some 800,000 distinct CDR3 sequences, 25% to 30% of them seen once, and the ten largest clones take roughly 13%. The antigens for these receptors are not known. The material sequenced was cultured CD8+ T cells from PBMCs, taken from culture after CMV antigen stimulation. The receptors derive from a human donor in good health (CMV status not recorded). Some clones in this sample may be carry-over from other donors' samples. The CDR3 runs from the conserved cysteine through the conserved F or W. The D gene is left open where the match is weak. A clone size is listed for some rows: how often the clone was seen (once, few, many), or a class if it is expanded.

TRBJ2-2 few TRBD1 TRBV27 CASTQADRGASGELFF TGTGCCAGCACACAAGCCGACAGGGGTGCTTCCGGGGAGCTGTTTTTT
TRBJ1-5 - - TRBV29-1 CSVEETGGGPQHF TGCAGCGTCGAGGAGACAGGAGGGGGGCCCCAGCATTTT
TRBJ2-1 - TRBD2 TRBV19 CASSIDWSGGGNNEQFF TGTGCCAGTAGTATAGATTGGAGCGGGGGTGGAAACAATGAGCAGTTCTTC
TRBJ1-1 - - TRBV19 CASSTFGGGNTEAFF TGTGCCAGTAGTACTTTTGGGGGGGGGAACACTGAAGCTTTCTTT
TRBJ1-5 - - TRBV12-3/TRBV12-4 CASSLDSAGNQPQHF TGTGCCAGCAGTCTAGACAGCGCGGGGAATCAGCCCCAGCATTTT
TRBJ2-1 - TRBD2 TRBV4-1 CASSLGRWTSYEQFF TGCGCCAGCAGTCTTGGACGCTGGACTAGCTATGAGCAGTTCTTC
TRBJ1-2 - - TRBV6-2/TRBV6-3 CASSYSRGGSYGYTF TGTGCCAGCAGTTACTCGCGGGGTGGTAGCTATGGCTACACCTTC
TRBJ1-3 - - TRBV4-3 CASSQDSAGNTIYF TGCGCCAGCAGCCAAGATTCCGCGGGAAACACCATATATTTT
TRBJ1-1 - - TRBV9 CASSVAGTASNTEAFF TGTGCCAGCAGCGTAGCCGGTACAGCGTCGAACACTGAAGCTTTCTTT
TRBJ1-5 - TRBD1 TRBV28 CASSLLGTANQPQHF TGTGCCAGCAGTTTATTAGGGACAGCCAATCAGCCCCAGCATTTT
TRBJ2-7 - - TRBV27 CASSLNRRYEQYF TGTGCCAGCAGTTTAAACAGGCGCTACGAGCAGTACTTC
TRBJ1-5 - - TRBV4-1 CASSQESVVNQPQHF TGCGCCAGCAGCCAAGAATCGGTCGTCAATCAGCCCCAGCATTTT
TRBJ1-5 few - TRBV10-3 CAISLSGDSNQPQHF TGTGCCATCAGTCTCTCAGGGGATAGCAATCAGCCCCAGCATTTT
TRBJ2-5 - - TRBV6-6 CASSFLWAGETQYF TGTGCCAGCAGTTTTTTGTGGGCCGGCGAGACCCAGTACTTC
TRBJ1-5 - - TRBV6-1 CASSEDSYSNQPQHF TGTGCCAGCAGTGAGGACAGCTATAGCAATCAGCCCCAGCATTTT
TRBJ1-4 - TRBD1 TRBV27 CASSSTGTGSVRKLFF TGTGCCAGCAGTTCCACCGGGACAGGGTCTGTTAGAAAACTGTTTTTT
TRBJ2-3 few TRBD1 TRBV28 CASTTGTANFRATDTQYF TGTGCCAGCACCACCGGGACAGCCAACTTCCGAGCCACAGATACGCAGTATTTT
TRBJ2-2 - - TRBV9 CASSERGAGELFF TGTGCCAGCAGCGAAAGGGGAGCCGGGGAGCTGTTTTTT
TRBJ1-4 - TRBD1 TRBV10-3 CAIRLGQGAKEKLFF TGTGCCATCAGACTGGGACAGGGGGCAAAGGAAAAACTGTTTTTT
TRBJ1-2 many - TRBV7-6 CASSPSGAEGYTF TGTGCCAGCAGCCCTTCAGGGGCGGAAGGCTACACCTTC
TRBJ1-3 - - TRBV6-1 CASSVGRGIGNTIYF TGTGCCAGCAGTGTAGGGAGAGGAATAGGAAACACCATATATTTT
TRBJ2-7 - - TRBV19 CASSMDGPDYEQYF TGTGCCAGTAGTATGGACGGGCCCGACTACGAGCAGTACTTC
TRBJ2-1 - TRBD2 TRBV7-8 CASSLEGLAHYNEQFF TGTGCCAGCAGCCTCGAGGGACTAGCGCATTACAATGAGCAGTTCTTC
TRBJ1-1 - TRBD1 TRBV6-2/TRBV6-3 CASSFMTGWNTEAFF TGTGCCAGCAGTTTCATGACAGGGTGGAACACTGAAGCTTTCTTT
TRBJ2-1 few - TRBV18 CASSPQDRLSYNEQFF TGTGCCAGCTCACCACAAGACAGGCTATCCTACAATGAGCAGTTCTTC
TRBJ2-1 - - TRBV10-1 CASSQHSSRNEQFF TGCGCCAGCAGCCAACACTCTAGCCGCAATGAGCAGTTCTTC
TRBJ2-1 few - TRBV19 CASIRRGEQFF TGTGCCAGTATACGGAGAGGTGAGCAGTTCTTC
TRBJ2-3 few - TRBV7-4 CASREIVAGTPTDTQYF TGTGCCAGCAGAGAGATCGTAGCTGGGACTCCTACAGATACGCAGTATTTT
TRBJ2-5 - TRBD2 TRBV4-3 CASSQVGTSGKETQYF TGCGCCAGCAGCCAAGTAGGGACTAGCGGAAAAGAGACCCAGTACTTC
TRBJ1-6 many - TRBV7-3 CASSLNGQSLSYLSSYNSPLHF TGTGCCAGCAGCTTAAACGGGCAGTCCCTATCCTACCTGAGCTCCTATAATTCACCCCTCCACTTT
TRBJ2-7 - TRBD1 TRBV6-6 CASSYLGQGVWEQYF TGTGCCAGCAGTTACCTTGGACAGGGGGTATGGGAGCAGTACTTC
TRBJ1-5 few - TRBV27 CASSLSGDGQPQHF TGTGCCAGCAGTTTATCAGGGGACGGACAGCCCCAGCATTTT
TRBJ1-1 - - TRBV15 CATSRVGWGSNTEAFF TGTGCCACCAGCAGAGTAGGATGGGGGTCGAACACTGAAGCTTTCTTT
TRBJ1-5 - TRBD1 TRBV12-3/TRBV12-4 CASSPTGEVGNQPQHF TGTGCCAGCAGTCCTACAGGGGAGGTGGGCAATCAGCCCCAGCATTTT
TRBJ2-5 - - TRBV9 CASSGGGPGPQETQYF TGTGCCAGCAGCGGAGGGGGTCCCGGCCCCCAAGAGACCCAGTACTTC
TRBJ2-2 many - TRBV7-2 CASSATLATGELFF TGTGCCAGCAGCGCCACCTTGGCCACCGGGGAGCTGTTTTTT
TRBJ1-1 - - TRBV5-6 CASSLWANTRTEAFF TGTGCCAGCAGCTTGTGGGCGAACACGAGGACTGAAGCTTTCTTT
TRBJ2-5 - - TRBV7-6 CASSLEIGRVKETQYF TGTGCCAGCAGCTTAGAAATAGGCAGGGTCAAGGAGACCCAGTACTTC
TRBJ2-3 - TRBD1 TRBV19 CASSNPGTGDHTDTQYF TGTGCCAGTAGCAATCCCGGGACAGGGGATCACACAGATACGCAGTATTTT
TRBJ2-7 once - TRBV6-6 CASSYEMEAYEQYF TGTGCCAGCAGTTACGAGATGGAGGCCTACGAGCAGTACTTC
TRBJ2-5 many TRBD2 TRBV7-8 CASSYLSGGLKETQYF TGTGCCAGCAGTTATCTAAGCGGGGGTCTCAAAGAGACCCAGTACTTC
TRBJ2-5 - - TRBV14 CASSSLGGETQYF TGTGCCAGCAGCAGCCTAGGAGGGGAGACCCAGTACTTC